Presented here are 11 T cell receptor beta chains from one specimen sequenced in a study of chemoradiotherapy in HPV16-positive cancers. TCRdb's table, derived via immunoSEQ multiplex PCR, lists solely in-frame clones and lacks some. The data show roughly 11,000 clones, about 77% seen once. This specimen was collected from a patient who underwent chemoradiotherapy. The receptor source for this set is a human donor with HPV-associated anogenital cancer.

This clone showed up just once. The chain links TRBV4-1 to TRBJ2-1; 11 bases agree with TRBD2. Germline V CDR1 and CDR2: MGHRA, YSYEKL. This CDR3 region has 17 residues. The V gene end was trimmed by 0 bases and the J gene end by 6 bases; junction bases not matched to a gene: 7. The CDR3 nucleotides read TGCGCCAGCAGCCAAGACACCTCAGGACTAGCGGGCAATGAGCAGTTCTTC. Protein sequence: CASSQDTSGLAGNEQFF.

This clone appeared a single time. The chain couples TRBV5-1 to TRBJ1-1; D is unresolved. Germline V lookup: CDR1 SGHRS, CDR2 YFSETQ. The ends were cut back, 0 bases at V and 2 bases at J, with 8 bases in the middle. The CDR3 has 14 residues. CDR3: CASSLGGFNTEAFF. CDR3 bases: TGCGCCAGCAGCTTGGGGGGATTCAACACTGAAGCTTTCTTT.

The chain recombines TRBV7-2 with TRBJ1-1; D perhaps matches TRBD1 (5 bases). In germline, CDR1 is SGHTA, CDR2 FQGNSA. The V gene lost 5 bases and the J gene lost 1 base, with 8 bases spanning the gap. This CDR3 is 13 amino acids long. The CDR3 DNA reads TGTGCCAGCAGCCTACAGGAGAACACTGAAGCTTTCTTT. Encoded protein: CASSLQENTEAFF. Based on the CDR3 plus reference TRBV7-2 and TRBJ1-1, the full variable domain is GAGVSQSPSNKVTEKGKDVELRCDPISGHTALYWYRQSLGQGLEFLIYFQGNSAPDKSGLPSDRFSAERTGGSVSTLTIQRTQQEDSAVYLCASSLQENTEAFFGQGTRLTVV.

This clone was counted a few times. The chain carries TRBV5-5 and TRBJ2-2; possible D gene TRBD2, 6 bases. Germline V gene sequence: CDR1 SGHKS, CDR2 YYEKEE (reference sequence). The CDR3 totals 15 residues. V lost 0 bases, J lost 8 bases, and 14 bases lay in between. The CDR3 loop is CASSLVSAGLGELFF. For the CDR3, the DNA is TGTGCCAGCAGCTTGGTCTCGGCAGGACTAGGGGAGCTGTTTTTT.

The chain links TRBV19 to TRBJ2-1; 8 bases fit TRBD1. Germline loops: CDR1 LNHDA, CDR2 SQIVND (reference sequence). V lost 3 bases and J lost 8; bases outside the gene matches: 15. The CDR3 is 17 amino acids. CDR3 nucleotide sequence: TGTGCCAGTAGTATTTCCCTAAACAGGGGGTCGCAAGATGAGCAGTTCTTC. Encoded protein: CASSISLNRGSQDEQFF.

This chain connects TRBV4-1 to TRBJ2-3; D unclear. The CDR3 extends over 14 amino acids. Germline V CDR1 and CDR2: MGHRA, YSYEKL. Trimming removed 4 bases at V and 2 bases at J, with 10 bases between. The CDR3 DNA reads as TGCGCCAGCAGCCTGACACCTCTCACAGATACGCAGTATTTT. Translated, it gives CASSLTPLTDTQYF.

The V and J genes are TRBV13 and TRBJ1-1, with no clear D. Trimming stripped 0 bases from V and 4 bases from J, with 12 bases between. The CDR3 has 15 amino acids. Germline values: CDR1 PRHDT, CDR2 FYEKMQ (reference sequence). The CDR3 region is CASSLGRNPGTEAFF. The CDR3 DNA follows: TGTGCCAGCAGCTTAGGGCGGAATCCGGGCACTGAAGCTTTCTTT.

The V and J genes are TRBV7-2 and TRBJ1-1; D remains ambiguous. V was trimmed by 4 bases and J by 5 bases, leaving 14 bases between them. Germline CDR1 and CDR2: SGHTA and FQGNSA. This CDR3 has 14 amino acids. The CDR3: CASSSQAHGTEAFF. The CDR3 DNA reads TGTGCCAGCAGCTCCCAAGCCCACGGTACTGAAGCTTTCTTT. Full variable domain (outside the CDR3, taken from reference TRBV7-2 and TRBJ1-1): GAGVSQSPSNKVTEKGKDVELRCDPISGHTALYWYRQSLGQGLEFLIYFQGNSAPDKSGLPSDRFSAERTGGSVSTLTIQRTQQEDSAVYLCASSSQAHGTEAFFGQGTRLTVV.

The rearrangement uses TRBV2 and TRBJ1-2; D may be TRBD1 (6 bases). Germline lookup yields CDR1 SNHLY and CDR2 FYNNEI. This CDR3 spans 13 amino acids. Trimming pared 2 bases from V and 8 bases from J, leaving 12 bases between. CDR3 sequence (DNA): TGTGCCAGCAGTGAACTCTGGACAGAAGGCTACACCTTC. It specifies CASSELWTEGYTF.

CDR3 DNA: TGTGCCAGCTTACTGTCCAGGGACACTGAAGCTTTCTTT. It yields the protein CASLLSRDTEAFF. V usage is TRBV2 and J usage is TRBJ1-1; the D gene is possibly TRBD1 (5 bases). The CDR3 sequence is 13 residues long. V was pared by 8 bases and J by 3 bases, with 13 bases between. Germline assignment: CDR1 SNHLY and CDR2 FYNNEI.

The J gene is TRBJ2-7, the V gene TRBV10-3; tentatively, D is TRBD2 (5 bases). In germline, CDR1 is ENHRY, CDR2 SYGVKD. The CDR3 is made up of 11 amino acids. Trimming pared 4 bases from V and 9 bases from J, leaving 10 bases between. The CDR3 DNA is TGTGCCATCAGTGCAGAACTAGTGCAGTACTTC. This codes for CAISAELVQYF.